This entry lists 10 T cell receptor beta chains sequenced from one sample in a study of T cells in Graves' hyperthyroidism and ophthalmopathy. Amplification targeted TCR beta CDR3 regions from RNA transcripts. With the HTBI primer set, the TCR CDR3 went through a first round of RT-PCR. TCRdb passed the multiplex PCR reads through MiXCR, listing each CDR3 protein once. This table holds fewer than 750,000 distinct CDR3 sequences, roughly 14% found once. The specimen sequenced was blood. Receptors originate from a woman between 40 and 50 years old with Graves' ophthalmopathy.

The chain joins TRBV6-5 to TRBJ2-5; D gene uncertain. Trimming stripped 0 bases from V and 3 bases from J, with 8 bases between. In germline, CDR1 is MNHEY, CDR2 SVGAGI. This CDR3 contains 14 residues. The CDR3 loop reads CASSYSWKKETQYF. For the CDR3, the DNA is TGTGCCAGCAGTTACTCTTGGAAAAAAGAGACCCAGTACTTC.

This clonotype was recorded many times. J is TRBJ2-5 and V is TRBV4-1; unclear D gene. This CDR3 region has 15 residues. Trimming removed 2 bases from V and 5 bases from J, with 15 bases in between. Germline V gene data show CDR1 as MGHRA and CDR2 as YSYEKL. CDR3 nucleotides: TGCGCCAGCAGCCAACAGCGACCCGGTGGGGAGACCCAGTACTTC. Amino acids: CASSQQRPGGETQYF.

The V and J genes are TRBV6-1 and TRBJ1-5; D unclear. This CDR3 region has 18 residues. CDR1 and CDR2 (germline): MNHNS, SASEGT. V dropped 0 bases and J dropped 0 bases, with 15 bases sitting between them. The CDR3 bases are TGTGCCAGCAGTGAAGCGAGTCAGTTCTTTTATAGCAATCAGCCCCAGCATTTT. This encodes CASSEASQFFYSNQPQHF.

This clonotype was seen many times. The rearrangement links TRBV6-1 to TRBJ2-7; the match to TRBD1 covers 10 bases. The CDR3 totals 14 residues. Germline assignment: CDR1 MNHNS and CDR2 SASEGT. V lost 5 bases, J lost 5 bases, and 6 bases stayed unmatched. The DNA of the CDR3 is TGTGCCAGCAGTAAGACAGGGGGCTTCGACGAGCAGTACTTC. As protein: CASSKTGGFDEQYF.

There are many counts of this clonotype. This chain connects TRBV7-3 to TRBJ2-7; 7 bases match TRBD1. CDR1 is SGHTA and CDR2 is FQGTGA in the germline V gene. The length of the CDR3 is 13 residues. V dropped 5 bases and J dropped 6; count of bases not matched to a gene: 7. The CDR3 reads CASSRDRTGEQYF. CDR3 in DNA: TGTGCCAGCAGCCGGGATCGGACAGGCGAGCAGTACTTC.

The chain links TRBV6-1 to TRBJ1-1, with D perhaps TRBD1 (5 bases). This CDR3 spans 14 amino acids. With 8 bases removed from V and 1 base from J, the gap between germline ends came to 14 bases. Germline V gives CDR1 MNHNS, CDR2 SASEGT. CDR3 in DNA: TGTGCCAGCGGGCCCGACAGCCCGAACACTGAAGCTTTCTTT. Residues: CASGPDSPNTEAFF.

This clonotype has ten or more counts. The chain couples TRBV29-1 to TRBJ2-2; 11 bases align to TRBD2. CDR3 size: 15 residues. Germline V CDR1 and CDR2: SQVTM, ANQGSEA. V lost 6 bases, J lost 1 base, and 4 bases stayed unmatched. Here the CDR3 reads CSVQLAGENTGELFF. The CDR3 DNA follows: TGCAGCGTCCAACTAGCGGGAGAGAACACCGGGGAGCTGTTTTTT.

Many counts were recorded for this clonotype. The chain recombines TRBV15 with TRBJ2-7; D ambiguous. This CDR3 is built from 12 residues. The V end lost 5 bases, the J end lost 6 bases, and 11 bases lay between the germline ends. Germline CDR1 is LNHNV and CDR2 is YYDKDF (reference sequence). The CDR3 DNA is TGTGCCACCAGCTCTCATAGGGTCGAGCAGTACTTC. It codes for CATSSHRVEQYF.

This clonotype was counted between two and nine times. In DNA, the CDR3 is TGCAGTGCTAGACCTTTGACTAGCGGGAACACCGGGGAGCTGTTTTTT. Amino acid sequence: CSARPLTSGNTGELFF. J is TRBJ2-2 and V is TRBV20-1; 9 nucleotides match TRBD2. This CDR3 has 16 amino acids. The germline V gene encodes CDR1 DFQATT and CDR2 SNEGSKA (reference sequence). Unmatched junction bases numbered 5, after V lost 2 bases and J lost 1 base.

This clonotype appeared many times. The chain employs TRBV5-1 and TRBJ2-7, with 8 nucleotides matching TRBD1. This CDR3 is built from 15 residues. CDR1 and CDR2 (germline): SGHRS, YFSETQ. The junction had 6 bases not matched to a gene; V was cut back by 2 bases and J by 2 bases. The CDR3 DNA follows: TGCGCCAGCAGCTTAACTATGGACAGGGCCTACGAGCAGTACTTC. Translated, it gives CASSLTMDRAYEQYF.